Presented here are 18 T cell receptor beta chains from one specimen sequenced in a study of T cell changes during pregnancy in multiple sclerosis. TCRdb's copy holds only in-frame clones and misses some; the assay was immunoSEQ multiplex PCR. Of approximately 61,000 clones listed, over 85% are singletons. The sample was peripheral blood, taken in the first trimester of pregnancy. The receptor source for this set is a female donor in good health, enrolled as a control in a pregnancy study.

This chain joins TRBV27 and TRBJ1-2; perhaps TRBD1 as D (5 bases). Germline loops: CDR1 MNHEY, CDR2 SMNVEV (reference sequence). This CDR3 has 14 residues. V was cut by 6 bases and J by 0 bases, with 11 bases left in between. The CDR3 DNA reads TGTGCCAGCAGCTCAGACAGAGCTAACTATGGCTACACCTTC. This translates into CASSSDRANYGYTF.

The chain employs TRBV7-2 and TRBJ2-1, with no clear D. Trimming took off 1 base at V and 8 bases at J, with 12 bases between the two ends. The CDR3 totals 14 residues. The germline V gene encodes CDR1 SGHTA and CDR2 FQGNSA. The CDR3 loop is CASSLDRVTDEQFF. Here the CDR3 DNA reads TGTGCCAGCAGCTTAGACAGAGTCACAGATGAGCAGTTCTTC.

The chain joins TRBV5-1 to TRBJ2-3, with D perhaps TRBD2 (6 bases). The CDR3 length is 16 residues. Trimming left V 3 bases short and J 3 bases short, with 17 bases between. Germline loops: CDR1 SGHRS, CDR2 YFSETQ. The CDR3 spells CASSYSGGTKTDTQYF. In nucleotides, the CDR3 is TGCGCCAGCAGCTACTCGGGCGGGACCAAAACAGATACGCAGTATTTT.

The chain joins TRBV4-1 to TRBJ1-5, with TRBD1 matching over 10 bases. Germline-derived CDR1 and CDR2 are MGHRA and YSYEKL. This CDR3 comprises 16 residues. V lost 3 bases to trimming and J lost 3 bases; unmatched junction nucleotides: 5. This CDR3 reads CASSHLDRGHNQPQHF. The CDR3 nucleotides read TGCGCCAGCAGCCATCTCGACAGGGGGCACAATCAGCCCCAGCATTTT.

The V call is TRBV6-1, the J call TRBJ1-1; D is unclear. Per the germline V gene, CDR1 is MNHNS and CDR2 is SASEGT. The CDR3 is 14 amino acids. V dropped 1 base and J dropped 9 bases, with 15 bases sitting between them. The CDR3 spells CASSEEVILTQAFF. The CDR3 nucleotides are TGTGCCAGCAGTGAAGAAGTGATCCTAACCCAAGCTTTCTTT.

The V and J genes are TRBV18 and TRBJ2-3, with TRBD2 identical over 7 bases. Trimming removed 3 bases from V and 0 bases from J; junction bases left unmatched: 3. The CDR3 contains 15 residues. Germline V lookup: CDR1 KGHSH, CDR2 LQKENI. For the CDR3, the DNA is TGTGCCAGCTCACCGATTAGCGGGAGCACAGATACGCAGTATTTT. Translation: CASSPISGSTDTQYF.

This clone was seen just once. V is TRBV28 and J is TRBJ2-4, with 8 bases that match TRBD1. Germline lookup yields CDR1 MDHEN and CDR2 SYDVKM. CDR3 size: 11 residues. The junction had 5 bases not matched to a gene; V was cut back by 8 bases and J by 11 bases. CDR3 bases: TGTGCCAGCCGGACAGGGATCCTTCAGTACTTC. Protein: CASRTGILQYF.

The gene calls are TRBV4-3 and TRBJ2-2; TRBD2 matches 8 bases. The CDR3 sequence is 16 residues long. Germline CDR1 reads LGHNA; CDR2 reads YSLEER. The V gene end was trimmed by 0 bases and the J gene end by 6 bases; junction bases not matched to a gene: 6. CDR3: CASSQEPLGGAGELFF. The DNA of the CDR3 is TGCGCCAGCAGCCAAGAACCGCTCGGGGGGGCCGGGGAGCTGTTTTTT.

The rearrangement joins TRBV4-3 to TRBJ1-2; D is ambiguous. Trimming removed 0 bases at V and 5 bases at J, with 10 bases between. The CDR3 is made up of 14 amino acids. Germline CDR1 is LGHNA and CDR2 is YSLEER. The DNA of the CDR3 is TGCGCCAGCAGCCAAGATCTTGCGGTGTATGGCTACACCTTC. It yields the protein CASSQDLAVYGYTF.

J is TRBJ2-3 and V is TRBV18; tentatively, D is TRBD2 (5 bases). Between the trimmed V and J ends, which lost 0 bases and 3 bases, there was a span of 7 bases. In germline, CDR1 is KGHSH, CDR2 LQKENI. CDR3 size: 14 residues. As DNA, the CDR3 is TGTGCCAGCTCACCACCGGAGGATACAGATACGCAGTATTTT. It specifies CASSPPEDTDTQYF.

This chain connects TRBV12-5 to TRBJ2-2; D remains ambiguous. Germline V lookup: CDR1 LGHNT, CDR2 FRNRAP. The ends were cut back, 4 bases at V and 3 bases at J, with 9 bases in the middle. The CDR3 loop spans 14 amino acids. DNA of the CDR3: TGTGCTAGTGGTTGGGCCCTTGACACCGGGGAGCTGTTTTTT. This sequence encodes CASGWALDTGELFF.

The chain carries TRBV18 and TRBJ1-4, with D perhaps TRBD1 (5 bases). V lost 3 bases, J lost 6 bases, and 14 bases lay in between. Looked up from germline, CDR1 is KGHSH and CDR2 is LQKENI. The CDR3 loop spans 15 amino acids. CDR3 nucleotides: TGTGCCAGCTCACCTGCCGGGGGAGTCGATGAAAAACTGTTTTTT. Translated: CASSPAGGVDEKLFF.

This clone occurred once. J is TRBJ2-3 and V is TRBV6-4, with D tentatively TRBD1 (5 bases). Germline V gives CDR1 MRHNA, CDR2 SNTAGT. Trimming pared 3 bases from V and 3 bases from J, leaving 10 bases between. This CDR3 has 14 amino acids. The CDR3 sequence is CASSEGRNTDTQYF. As DNA, the CDR3 is TGTGCCAGCAGTGAGGGGCGCAATACAGATACGCAGTATTTT.

The genes are TRBV18 and TRBJ2-7, with 8 bases aligning to TRBD2. Germline V CDR1 and CDR2: KGHSH, LQKENI. CDR3 length: 20 amino acids. V gave up 2 bases and J gave up 0 bases; unmatched junction bases: 18. The DNA of the CDR3 is TGTGCCAGCTCACCATTGCCTACCGGGACTAGTCCACGAATCTCCTACGAGCAGTACTTC. This translates into CASSPLPTGTSPRISYEQYF.

The chain is built from TRBV2 and TRBJ1-4; tentative D call: TRBD1 (6 bases). The germline V gene has CDR1 SNHLY and CDR2 FYNNEI. CDR3 length equals 15 residues. The V end lost 3 bases, the J end lost 8 bases, and 16 bases lay between the germline ends. CDR3 DNA: TGTGCCAGCAGTGACAGGGGTGTAGGTGGCGAAAAACTGTTTTTT. It codes for CASSDRGVGGEKLFF.

The chain has TRBV9 and TRBJ1-4; D might be TRBD1 (5 bases). The CDR3 runs to 14 residues. Germline assignment: CDR1 SGDLS and CDR2 YYNGEE. The ends were cut back, 1 base at V and 7 bases at J, with 11 bases in the middle. The CDR3 DNA reads TGTGCCAGCAGCGTACAGGGTTTAGGTGAAAAACTGTTTTTT. Translation: CASSVQGLGEKLFF.

The genes are TRBV5-4 and TRBJ1-2; maybe TRBD1 (5 bases). Trimming shortened V by 6 bases and J by 3 bases, and 15 bases separated the two germline ends. Germline CDR1 and CDR2: SGHNT and YYREEE (reference sequence). CDR3 length equals 14 residues. The CDR3 is CASTHLTGDYGYTF. CDR3 nucleotides: TGTGCCAGCACCCACCTCACAGGCGACTATGGCTACACCTTC.

The chain joins TRBV7-6 to TRBJ1-5; possibly TRBD1 for D (5 bases). CDR3 size: 15 residues. Germline values: CDR1 SGHVS, CDR2 FNYEAQ. Trimming removed 1 base at V and 0 bases at J, with 7 bases between. The CDR3 sequence: CASSLGGSSNQPQHF. CDR3 bases: TGTGCCAGCAGCTTAGGGGGCAGTAGCAATCAGCCCCAGCATTTT.